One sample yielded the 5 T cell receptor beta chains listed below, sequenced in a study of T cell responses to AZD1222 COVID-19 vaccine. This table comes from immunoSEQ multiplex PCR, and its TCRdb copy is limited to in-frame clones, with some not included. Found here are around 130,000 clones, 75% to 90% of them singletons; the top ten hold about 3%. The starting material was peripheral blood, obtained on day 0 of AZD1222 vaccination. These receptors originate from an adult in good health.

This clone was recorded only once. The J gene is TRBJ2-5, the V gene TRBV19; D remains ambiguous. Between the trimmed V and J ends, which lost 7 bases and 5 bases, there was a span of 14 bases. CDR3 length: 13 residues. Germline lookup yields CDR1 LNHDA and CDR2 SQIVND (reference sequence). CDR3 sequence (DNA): TGTGCCAGTAACGCAAAACGTGGGGAGACCCAGTACTTC. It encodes CASNAKRGETQYF.

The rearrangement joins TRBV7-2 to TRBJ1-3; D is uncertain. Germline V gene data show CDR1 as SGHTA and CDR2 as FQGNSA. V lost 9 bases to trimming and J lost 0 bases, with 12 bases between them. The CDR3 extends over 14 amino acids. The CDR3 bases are TGTGCCAGTTCGCGGGCCGACTCTGGAAACACCATATATTTT. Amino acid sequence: CASSRADSGNTIYF.

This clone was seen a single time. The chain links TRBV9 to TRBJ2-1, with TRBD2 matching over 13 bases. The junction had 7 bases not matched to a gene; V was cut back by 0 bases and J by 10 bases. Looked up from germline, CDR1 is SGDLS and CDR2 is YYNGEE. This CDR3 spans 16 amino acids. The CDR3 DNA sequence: TGTGCCAGCAGCGTAGGGACTAGCGGGAGTTCTCGGGAGCAGTTCTTC. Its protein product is CASSVGTSGSSREQFF.

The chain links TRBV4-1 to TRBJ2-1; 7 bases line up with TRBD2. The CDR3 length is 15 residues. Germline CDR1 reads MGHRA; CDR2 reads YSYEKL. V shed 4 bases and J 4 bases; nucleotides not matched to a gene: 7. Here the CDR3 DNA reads TGCGCCAGCAGCCTTCGGGAAGCGGGATACAATGAGCAGTTCTTC. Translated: CASSLREAGYNEQFF.

Here the CDR3 DNA reads TGTGCCAGCAGCTTGTGGCCGGGGGGATCTAACTATGGCTACACCTTC. Its protein product is CASSLWPGGSNYGYTF. V gene TRBV5-6 combines with J gene TRBJ1-2; maybe TRBD1 (5 bases). The CDR3 sequence is 16 residues long. The ends were cut back, 1 base at V and 0 bases at J, with 13 bases in the middle. CDR1 is SGHDT, CDR2 YYEEEE, per germline.